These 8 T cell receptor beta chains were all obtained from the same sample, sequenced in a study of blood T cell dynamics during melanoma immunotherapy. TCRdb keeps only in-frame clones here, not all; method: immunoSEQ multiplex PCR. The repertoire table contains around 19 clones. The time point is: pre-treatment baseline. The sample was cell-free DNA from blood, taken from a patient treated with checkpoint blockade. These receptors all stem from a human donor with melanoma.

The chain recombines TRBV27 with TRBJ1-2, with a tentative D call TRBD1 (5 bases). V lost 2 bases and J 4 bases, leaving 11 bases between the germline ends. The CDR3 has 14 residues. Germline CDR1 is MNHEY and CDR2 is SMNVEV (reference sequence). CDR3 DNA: TGTGCCAGCAGTTTACGAGGGGCGAGCTATGGCTACACCTTC. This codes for CASSLRGASYGYTF.

The CDR3 protein is CASSSQTSSDTQYF. The CDR3 bases are TGCGCCAGCAGCAGCCAGACTAGCTCAGATACGCAGTATTTT. The chain couples TRBV5-1 to TRBJ2-3, with 7 bases aligning to TRBD2. After removal of 4 bases from V and 4 bases from J, the junction contained 6 bases not matched to a gene. In germline, CDR1 is SGHRS, CDR2 YFSETQ. The CDR3 is made up of 14 amino acids. The full variable domain, rest sourced from reference TRBV5-1 and TRBJ2-3, is KAGVTQTPRYLIKTRGQQVTLSCSPISGHRSVSWYQQTPGQGLQFLFEYFSETQRNKGNFPGRFSGRQFSNSRSEMNVSTLELGDSALYLCASSSQTSSDTQYFGPGTRLTVL.

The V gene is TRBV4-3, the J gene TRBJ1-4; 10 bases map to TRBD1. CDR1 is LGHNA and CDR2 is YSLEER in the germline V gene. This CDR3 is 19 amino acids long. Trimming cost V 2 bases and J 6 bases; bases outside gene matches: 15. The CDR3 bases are TGCGCCAGCAGCCAAACCTTGGGACAGGGGACCTCTAGTTATGAAAAACTGTTTTTT. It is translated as CASSQTLGQGTSSYEKLFF.

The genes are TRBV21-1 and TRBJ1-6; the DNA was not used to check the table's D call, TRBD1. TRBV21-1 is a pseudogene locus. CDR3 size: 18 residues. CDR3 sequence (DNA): TGTGCCAGCAGCAAAGTGCGGGGTAAGGGGGCTTATAATTCACCCCTCCACTTT. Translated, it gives CASSKVRGKGAYNSPLHF.

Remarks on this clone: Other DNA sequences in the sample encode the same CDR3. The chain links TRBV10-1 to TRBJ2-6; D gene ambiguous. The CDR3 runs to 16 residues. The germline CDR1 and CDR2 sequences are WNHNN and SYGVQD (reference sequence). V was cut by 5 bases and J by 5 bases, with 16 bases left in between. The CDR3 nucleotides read TGCGCCAGCAGTTATATCGCACAAAGTCGGGCCAACGTCCTGACTTTC. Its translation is CASSYIAQSRANVLTF.

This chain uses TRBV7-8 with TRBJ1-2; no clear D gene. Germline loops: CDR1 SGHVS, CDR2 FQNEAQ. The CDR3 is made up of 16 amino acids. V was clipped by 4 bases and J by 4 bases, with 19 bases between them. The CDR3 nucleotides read TGTGCCAGCAGCTCTGCAATTACCCGAAAGACCTATGGCTACACCTTC. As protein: CASSSAITRKTYGYTF.

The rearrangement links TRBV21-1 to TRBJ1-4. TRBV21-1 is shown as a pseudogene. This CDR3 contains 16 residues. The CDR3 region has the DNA TGTGCCAGCAGTTCCCGCTACAAGGTGCATAATGAAAAACTGTTTTTT. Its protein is CASSSRYKVHNEKLFF.

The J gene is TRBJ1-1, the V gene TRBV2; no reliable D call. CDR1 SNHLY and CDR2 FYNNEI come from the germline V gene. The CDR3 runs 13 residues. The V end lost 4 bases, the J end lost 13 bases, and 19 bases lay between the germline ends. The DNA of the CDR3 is TGTGCCAGCAGTGCAACGACGATAGACAATGGTTTCTTT. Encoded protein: CASSATTIDNGFF.